This T cell receptor (beta chain) was recovered during a study of blood T cells in healthy people across ages. Study-level points and caveats: Expanded clonotype shifts may have been confounded, as the donors had an unknown CMV status. There was a strong correlation between TCR beta diversity and naive T cell percentage. Estimates of diversity drawn from one million T cells were considered underestimates.

V lost 7 bases to trimming and J lost 11 bases, with 26 bases between them. Looked up from germline, CDR1 is MNHEY and CDR2 is SVGAGI. The CDR3 contains 15 residues. The use of a sample-barcoded 5' primer and a J-beta primer mix characterized a second PCR of about 6 to 11 cycles. TCRdb re-derived calls from the 5' RACE reads in MiXCR, one entry per CDR3 protein. This table has 1.5 million to 2 million distinct CDR3 sequences, about two fifths appearing once. As to this clonotype: Its antigen is not known.

The chain combines TRBV6-5 with TRBJ2-5; D is perhaps TRBD1 (7 bases). The clonotype comes from a human donor in good health. Sequenced: blood. The CDR3 DNA follows: TGTGCCAGCACCGACAGGCGGGACAGACCTATTAAGCAGTACTTC. Translated: CASTDRRDRPIKQYF.